The 20 T cell receptor beta chains below were found in one sample sequenced in a study of CD4 T cells in relation to SARS-CoV-2 and coronaviruses. Here immunoSEQ multiplex PCR was the method, and the copy in TCRdb shows in-frame clones only, minus some. The sample holds 20,000 to 25,000 clones, 74% seen once. Their antigens remain unidentified. The unexposed donors gave CD4+ T cells in about 2010-2019, prior to COVID-19. After nine to ten days of culture, CD4+ T cells were isolated. What was sequenced was CD4+ T cells from PBMCs, cultured in vitro. These receptor sequences come from a human donor in good health.

The CDR3 nucleotides are TGTGCCAGCAGCTTATCCGGGACCCCCGCTGGCTACACCTTC. Amino acid sequence: CASSLSGTPAGYTF. The rearrangement joins TRBV5-6 to TRBJ1-2, with TRBD1 as a possible D gene (5 bases). Trimming left V 2 bases short and J 7 bases short, with 15 bases between. CDR3 length: 14 residues. Looked up from germline, CDR1 is SGHDT and CDR2 is YYEEEE.

The chain carries TRBV10-3 and TRBJ2-6; D possibly corresponds to TRBD1 (6 bases). V shed 4 bases and J shed 0 bases, with 10 bases lying between them. The CDR3 extends over 16 amino acids. Germline CDR1 is ENHRY and CDR2 is SYGVKD. The CDR3 nucleotides read TGTGCCATCAGTGGACAGGCGAGCTCTGGGGCCAACGTCCTGACTTTC. Residues: CAISGQASSGANVLTF.

CDR3 loop: CSASGETQYF. As DNA, the CDR3 is TGCAGTGCTAGTGGGGAGACCCAGTACTTC. The V gene is TRBV20-1, the J gene TRBJ2-5, with D hard to call. Germline V CDR1 and CDR2: DFQATT, SNEGSKA (reference sequence). CDR3 length: 10 residues. The V end was cut by 3 bases, the J end by 5 bases, with 4 bases between.

The chain links TRBV24-1 to TRBJ1-2, with 11 nucleotides matching TRBD1. The CDR3 spans 14 residues. CDR1 is KGHDR, CDR2 SFDVKD, per germline. The V and J ends lost 3 bases and 6 bases, in that order; junction bases with no gene match: 2. CDR3 protein: CATSDRDRGNGYTF. CDR3 DNA: TGTGCCACCAGTGATCGGGACAGGGGGAATGGCTACACCTTC.

This clone showed up just a few times. The chain combines TRBV7-2 with TRBJ2-6; no clear D gene. Germline V gives CDR1 SGHTA, CDR2 FQGNSA. Trimming cost V 2 bases and J 4 bases, with 12 bases left between them. The CDR3 extends over 16 amino acids. The DNA for the CDR3 is TGTGCCAGCAGCTTAAGTCCGAACTCAGGGGCCAACGTCCTGACTTTC. Translated, it gives CASSLSPNSGANVLTF.

The J gene is TRBJ1-2, the V gene TRBV30, with TRBD1 matching 7 bases. CDR3 length: 12 residues. The germline V gene encodes CDR1 GTSNPN and CDR2 SVGIG (reference sequence). The trim removed 5 bases at V and 4 bases at J, leaving 4 bases unmatched. The CDR3 loop is CAWAGGGYGYTF. The CDR3 DNA is TGTGCCTGGGCAGGGGGTGGCTATGGCTACACCTTC.

The CDR3 protein is CASSPGTVYEQYF. The CDR3 DNA reads TGTGCCAGCAGCCCTGGGACAGTCTACGAGCAGTACTTC. J is TRBJ2-7 and V is TRBV5-4, with TRBD1 matching 7 bases. The CDR3 is 13 amino acids. Germline V gene sequence: CDR1 SGHNT, CDR2 YYREEE (reference sequence). J was trimmed by 3 bases and V by 4 bases; bases with no gene match: 4.

This chain connects TRBV10-1 to TRBJ2-1; TRBD2 matches 10 bases. The germline CDR1 and CDR2 sequences are WNHNN and SYGVQD (reference sequence). CDR3 length equals 16 residues. The V and J ends lost 6 bases and 10 bases, in that order; junction bases with no gene match: 15. The CDR3 DNA reads as TGCGCCAGCAGCCCTAGGGGAAGCGGGAGGGATAGGGAGCAGTTCTTC. Amino acids: CASSPRGSGRDREQFF.

The chain has TRBV11-2 and TRBJ1-5; D call uncertain. This CDR3 has 13 residues. In germline, CDR1 is SGHAT, CDR2 FQNNGV. Trimming removed 2 bases from V and 3 bases from J, with 5 bases in between. The CDR3, as DNA: TGTGCCAGCAGCTTAAACGTCAATCAGCCCCAGCATTTT. It is translated as CASSLNVNQPQHF.

J is TRBJ1-5 and V is TRBV19; the D is unclear. Trimming pared 0 bases from V and 4 bases from J, leaving 13 bases between. The CDR3 extends over 16 amino acids. Germline-derived CDR1 and CDR2 are LNHDA and SQIVND (reference sequence). CDR3 coding DNA: TGTGCCAGTAGTATAGAAGGCGCGTGGTCGAATCAGCCCCAGCATTTT. Its protein is CASSIEGAWSNQPQHF.

The rearrangement uses TRBV18 and TRBJ2-5; D ambiguous. Trimming stripped 0 bases from V and 3 bases from J, with 11 bases between. The CDR3 is made up of 15 amino acids. In germline, CDR1 is KGHSH, CDR2 LQKENI. CDR3 sequence: CASSPPSQREETQYF. Here the CDR3 DNA reads TGTGCCAGCTCACCACCGTCTCAGCGTGAAGAGACCCAGTACTTC. Drawing the rest from reference TRBV18 and TRBJ2-5, the complete variable domain is NAGVMQNPRHLVRRRGQEARLRCSPMKGHSHVYWYRQLPEEGLKFMVYLQKENIIDESGMPKERFSAEFPKEGPSILRIQQVVRGDSAAYFCASSPPSQREETQYFGPGTRLLVL.

CDR3 protein: CASSVTGTAYGYTF. The CDR3 bases are TGCGCCAGCAGCGTCACCGGAACAGCCTATGGCTACACCTTC. The gene calls are TRBV5-1 and TRBJ1-2, with unresolved D. The CDR3 runs to 14 residues. The germline V gene encodes CDR1 SGHRS and CDR2 YFSETQ. Trimming took off 4 bases at V and 4 bases at J, with 14 bases between the two ends.

This chain uses TRBV19 with TRBJ1-1; D remains unclear. CDR1 and CDR2 (germline): LNHDA, SQIVND (reference sequence). V shed 1 base and J shed 4 bases, with 13 bases lying between them. The length of the CDR3 is 15 residues. CDR3 sequence: CASSIVGSRGTEAFF. The CDR3 DNA reads TGTGCCAGTAGTATAGTAGGGAGCCGGGGCACTGAAGCTTTCTTT.

CDR3 DNA: TGCGCCAGCAGCTTTTTCTTACGGGAGGGCCCGACAGATACGCAGTATTTT. Translating gives CASSFFLREGPTDTQYF. The chain combines TRBV5-1 with TRBJ2-3; 8 bases are a match to TRBD2. Germline CDR1 is SGHRS and CDR2 is YFSETQ. Trimming cost V 2 bases and J 3 bases; bases outside gene matches: 11. CDR3 size: 17 residues.

V and J are TRBV24-1 and TRBJ1-1; tentatively, D is TRBD1 (6 bases). Trimming pared 7 bases from V and 1 base from J, leaving 6 bases between. Germline CDR1 reads KGHDR; CDR2 reads SFDVKD. This CDR3 region has 12 residues. CDR3 residues: CATRDRNTEAFF. DNA of the CDR3: TGTGCCACCAGGGACAGGAACACTGAAGCTTTCTTT.

In DNA, the CDR3 is TGCGCCAGCAGCTCCTCGACGCCGACAGGGCAGTATGGCTACACCTTC. Its translation: CASSSSTPTGQYGYTF. The chain has TRBV5-1 and TRBJ1-2; 7 bases line up with TRBD1. The CDR3 is 16 residues long. V lost 3 bases and J lost 5; bases outside the gene matches: 13. From germline, CDR1 is SGHRS and CDR2 YFSETQ.

This clone was counted once. CDR3 protein: CASRRLAGRYEQYF. The CDR3 nucleotides are TGTGCCAGCAGGAGACTAGCGGGAAGATACGAGCAGTACTTC. This chain connects TRBV11-2 to TRBJ2-7; TRBD2 aligns across 11 bases. V lost 6 bases and J lost 4; bases outside the gene matches: 5. Germline CDR1 is SGHAT and CDR2 is FQNNGV. This CDR3 region has 14 residues.

This clone was counted a few times. The chain employs TRBV4-2 and TRBJ2-1, with 8 bases that match TRBD2. The germline gives CDR1 LGHNA, CDR2 YNFKEQ. With 3 bases clipped from V and 8 bases from J, the junction kept 9 bases outside the gene matches. The CDR3 consists of 15 residues. The CDR3 sequence is CASSHPGLGRHEQFF. The CDR3 nucleotides read TGTGCCAGCAGCCATCCGGGACTAGGTCGTCATGAGCAGTTCTTC.

CDR3 protein: CASSEPPDRPQPQHF. The DNA of the CDR3 is TGTGCCAGCAGTGAACCCCCGGATCGTCCTCAGCCCCAGCATTTT. The rearrangement links TRBV6-1 to TRBJ1-5; no definite D call. The V end was cut by 2 bases, the J end by 6 bases, with 14 bases between. There are 15 residues in the CDR3. Germline V CDR1 and CDR2: MNHNS, SASEGT.

The V call is TRBV7-3, the J call TRBJ2-2; possibly TRBD1 for D (6 bases). This CDR3 is built from 15 residues. Germline assignment: CDR1 SGHTA and CDR2 FQGTGA. Trimming left V 0 bases short and J 6 bases short, with 11 bases between. CDR3 nucleotides: TGTGCCAGCAGCTTAACCCCAGGGGCGTCCGGGGAGCTGTTTTTT. This codes for CASSLTPGASGELFF.